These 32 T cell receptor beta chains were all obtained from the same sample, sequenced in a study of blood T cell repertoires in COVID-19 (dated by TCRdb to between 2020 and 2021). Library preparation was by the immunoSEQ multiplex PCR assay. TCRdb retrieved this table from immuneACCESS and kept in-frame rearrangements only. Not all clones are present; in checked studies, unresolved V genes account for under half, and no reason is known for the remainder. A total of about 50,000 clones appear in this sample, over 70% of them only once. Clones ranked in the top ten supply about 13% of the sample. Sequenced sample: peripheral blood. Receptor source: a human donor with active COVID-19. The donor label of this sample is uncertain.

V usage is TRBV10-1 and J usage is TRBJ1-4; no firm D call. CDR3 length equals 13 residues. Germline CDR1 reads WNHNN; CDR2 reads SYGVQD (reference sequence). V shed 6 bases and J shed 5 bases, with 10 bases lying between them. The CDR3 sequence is CASSPAGNEKLFF. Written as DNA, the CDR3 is TGCGCCAGCAGCCCGGCGGGGAATGAAAAACTGTTTTTT.

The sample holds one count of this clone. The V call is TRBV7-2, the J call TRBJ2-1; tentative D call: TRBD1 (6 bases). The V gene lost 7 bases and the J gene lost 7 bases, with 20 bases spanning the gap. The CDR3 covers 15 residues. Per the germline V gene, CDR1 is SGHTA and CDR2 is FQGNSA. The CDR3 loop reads CASTPRGSTGNEQFF. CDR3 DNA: TGTGCCAGCACCCCGAGGGGGTCAACGGGGAATGAGCAGTTCTTC.

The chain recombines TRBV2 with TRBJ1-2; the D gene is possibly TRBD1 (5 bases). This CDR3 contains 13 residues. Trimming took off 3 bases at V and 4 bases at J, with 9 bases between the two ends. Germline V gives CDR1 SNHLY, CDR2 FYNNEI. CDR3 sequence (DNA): TGTGCCAGCAGTGATCAGGGTTTCTATGGCTACACCTTC. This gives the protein CASSDQGFYGYTF.

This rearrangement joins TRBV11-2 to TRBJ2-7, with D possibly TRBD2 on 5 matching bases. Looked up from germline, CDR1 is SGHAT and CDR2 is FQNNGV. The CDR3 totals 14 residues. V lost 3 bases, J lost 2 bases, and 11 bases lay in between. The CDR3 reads CASSFGGRPYEQYF. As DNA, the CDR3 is TGTGCCAGCAGCTTCGGCGGGCGGCCCTACGAGCAGTACTTC.

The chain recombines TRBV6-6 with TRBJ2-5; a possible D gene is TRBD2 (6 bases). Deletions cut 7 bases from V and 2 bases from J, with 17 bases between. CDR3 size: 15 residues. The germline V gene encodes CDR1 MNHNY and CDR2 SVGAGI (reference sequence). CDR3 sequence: CASTTTNSGQETQYF. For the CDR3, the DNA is TGTGCCAGCACCACAACGAATAGCGGACAAGAGACCCAGTACTTC.

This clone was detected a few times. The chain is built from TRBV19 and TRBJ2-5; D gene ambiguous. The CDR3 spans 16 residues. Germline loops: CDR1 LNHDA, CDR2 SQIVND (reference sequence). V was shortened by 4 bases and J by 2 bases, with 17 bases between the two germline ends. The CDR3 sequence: CASSSPSQKTQETQYF. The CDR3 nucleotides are TGTGCCAGTAGTAGTCCAAGCCAAAAGACACAAGAGACCCAGTACTTC.

The chain's CDR3 is CASKGAATNEKLFF. In nucleotides, the CDR3 is TGTGCCAGTAAGGGAGCTGCAACTAATGAAAAACTGTTTTTT. The chain recombines TRBV19 with TRBJ1-4, with no clear D. CDR1 LNHDA and CDR2 SQIVND come from the germline V gene (reference sequence). The CDR3 is 14 residues long. V was shortened by 7 bases and J by 0 bases, with 9 bases between the two germline ends.

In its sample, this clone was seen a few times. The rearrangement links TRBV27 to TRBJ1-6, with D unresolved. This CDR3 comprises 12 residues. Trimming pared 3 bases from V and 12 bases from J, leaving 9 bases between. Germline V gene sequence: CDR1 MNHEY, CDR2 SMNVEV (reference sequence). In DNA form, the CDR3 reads TGTGCCAGCAGTTTCCCCCGTAGACCCCTCCACTTT. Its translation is CASSFPRRPLHF.

CDR3 sequence reads: CASSSPLGQGRETQYF. The CDR3 DNA reads as TGTGCCAGCAGTTCCCCCCTCGGACAGGGTAGAGAGACCCAGTACTTC. This rearrangement joins TRBV28 to TRBJ2-5; 8 positions agree with TRBD1. This CDR3 comprises 16 residues. Germline V gives CDR1 MDHEN, CDR2 SYDVKM. Trimming took 4 bases from V and 4 from J; bases not matched to a gene: 11. Full variable domain (missing parts from reference TRBV28 and TRBJ2-5): DVKVTQSSRYLVKRTGEKVFLECVQDMDHENMFWYRQDPGLGLRLIYFSYDVKMKEKGDIPEGYSVSREKKERFSLILESASTNQTSMYLCASSSPLGQGRETQYFGPGTRLLVL.

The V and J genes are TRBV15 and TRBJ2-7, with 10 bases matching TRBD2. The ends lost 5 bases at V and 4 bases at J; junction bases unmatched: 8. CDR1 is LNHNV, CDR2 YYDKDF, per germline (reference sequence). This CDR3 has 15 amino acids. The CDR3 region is CATSGLAGAGYEQYF. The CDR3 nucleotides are TGTGCCACCAGCGGGCTAGCGGGAGCGGGGTACGAGCAGTACTTC.

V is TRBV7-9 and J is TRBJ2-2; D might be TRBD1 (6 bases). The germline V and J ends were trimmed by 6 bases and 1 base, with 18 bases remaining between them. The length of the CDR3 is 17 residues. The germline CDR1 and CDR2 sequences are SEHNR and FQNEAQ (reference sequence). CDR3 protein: CASRRPPGHENTGELFF. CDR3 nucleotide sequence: TGTGCCAGCAGAAGACCTCCGGGACACGAGAACACCGGGGAGCTGTTTTTT.

The CDR3 here is CASSLTRGDYGYTF. CDR3 nucleotide sequence: TGTGCCAGCAGTTTGACCAGGGGGGACTATGGCTACACCTTC. The chain is built from TRBV5-4 and TRBJ1-2; 7 positions match TRBD1. The CDR3 extends over 14 amino acids. Germline CDR1 reads SGHNT; CDR2 reads YYREEE (reference sequence). Trimming cost V 5 bases and J 3 bases; bases outside gene matches: 7. Full variable domain (remainder filled in from reference TRBV5-4 and TRBJ1-2): ETGVTQSPTHLIKTRGQQVTLRCSSQSGHNTVSWYQQALGQGPQFIFQYYREEENGRGNFPPRFSGLQFPNYSSELNVNALELDDSALYLCASSLTRGDYGYTFGSGTRLTVV.

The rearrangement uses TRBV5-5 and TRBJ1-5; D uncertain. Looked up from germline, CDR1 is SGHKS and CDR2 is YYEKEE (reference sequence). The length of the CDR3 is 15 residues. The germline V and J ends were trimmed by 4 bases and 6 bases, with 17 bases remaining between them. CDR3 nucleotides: TGTGCCAGCAGCCCGTTGGGCCCCACTGGTCAGCCCCAGCATTTT. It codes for CASSPLGPTGQPQHF.

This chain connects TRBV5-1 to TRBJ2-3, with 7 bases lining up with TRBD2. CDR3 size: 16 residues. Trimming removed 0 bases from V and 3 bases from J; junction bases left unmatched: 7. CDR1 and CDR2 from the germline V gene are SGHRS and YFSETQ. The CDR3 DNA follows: TGCGCCAGCAGCTTGGTTTTCGGGGGGACGACAGATACGCAGTATTTT. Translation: CASSLVFGGTTDTQYF.

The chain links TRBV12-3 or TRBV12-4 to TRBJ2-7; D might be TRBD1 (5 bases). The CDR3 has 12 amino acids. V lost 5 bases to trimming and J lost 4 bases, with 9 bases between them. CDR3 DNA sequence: TGTGCCAGCAGTGCGGACAAATACGAGCAGTACTTC. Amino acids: CASSADKYEQYF.

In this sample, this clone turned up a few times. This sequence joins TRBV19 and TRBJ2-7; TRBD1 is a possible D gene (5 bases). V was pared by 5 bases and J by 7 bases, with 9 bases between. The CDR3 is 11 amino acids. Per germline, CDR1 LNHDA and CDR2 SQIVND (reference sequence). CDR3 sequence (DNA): TGTGCCAGTAGTTCGAACAGGGAGCAGTACTTC. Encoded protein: CASSSNREQYF.

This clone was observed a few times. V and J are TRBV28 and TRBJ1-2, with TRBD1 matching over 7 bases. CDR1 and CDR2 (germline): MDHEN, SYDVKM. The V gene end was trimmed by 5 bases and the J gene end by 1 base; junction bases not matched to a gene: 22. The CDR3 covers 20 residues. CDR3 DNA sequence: TGTGCCAGCAGTCCCCGTTATTATCGGGACAGATTAGAAAATAACTATGGCTACACCTTC. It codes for CASSPRYYRDRLENNYGYTF.

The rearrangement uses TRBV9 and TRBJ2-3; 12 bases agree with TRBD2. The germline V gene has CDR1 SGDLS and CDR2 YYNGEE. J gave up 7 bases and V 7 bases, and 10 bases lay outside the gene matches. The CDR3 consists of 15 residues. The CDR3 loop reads CASAPLAGGANTQYF. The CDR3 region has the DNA TGTGCCAGCGCCCCACTAGCGGGGGGAGCGAATACGCAGTATTTT.

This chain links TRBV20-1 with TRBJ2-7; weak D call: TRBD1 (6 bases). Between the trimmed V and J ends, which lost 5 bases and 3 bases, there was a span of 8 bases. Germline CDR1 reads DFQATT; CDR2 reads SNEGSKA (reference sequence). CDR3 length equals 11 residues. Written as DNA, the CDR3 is TGCAGTGCTGCGGACAGCTACGAGCAGTACTTC. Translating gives CSAADSYEQYF.

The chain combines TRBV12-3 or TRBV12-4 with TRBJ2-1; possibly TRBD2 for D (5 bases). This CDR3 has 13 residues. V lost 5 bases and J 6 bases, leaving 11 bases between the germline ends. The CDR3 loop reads CASSLLGGNEQFF. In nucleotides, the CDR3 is TGTGCCAGCAGTCTACTAGGAGGCAATGAGCAGTTCTTC.

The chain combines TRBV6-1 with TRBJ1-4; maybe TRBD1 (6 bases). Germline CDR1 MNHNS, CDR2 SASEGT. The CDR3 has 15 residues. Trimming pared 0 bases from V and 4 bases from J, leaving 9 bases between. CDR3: CASSEARRGNEKLFF. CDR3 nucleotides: TGTGCCAGCAGTGAAGCCCGCAGGGGTAATGAAAAACTGTTTTTT.

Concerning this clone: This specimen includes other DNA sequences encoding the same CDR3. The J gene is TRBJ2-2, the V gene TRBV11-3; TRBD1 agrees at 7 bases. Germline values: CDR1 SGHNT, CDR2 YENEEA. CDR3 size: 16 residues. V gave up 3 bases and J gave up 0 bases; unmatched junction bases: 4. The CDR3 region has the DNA TGTGCCAGCAGCTTCCGAGGGACAGCGAACACCGGGGAGCTGTTTTTT. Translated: CASSFRGTANTGELFF.

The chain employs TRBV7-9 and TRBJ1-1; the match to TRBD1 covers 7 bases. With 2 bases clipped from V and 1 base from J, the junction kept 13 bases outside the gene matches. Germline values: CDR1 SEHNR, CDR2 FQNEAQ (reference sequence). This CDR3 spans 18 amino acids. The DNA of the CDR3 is TGTGCCAGCAGCTTACACAGGGGCCGGGGAGGCGGGAACACTGAAGCTTTCTTT. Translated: CASSLHRGRGGGNTEAFF.

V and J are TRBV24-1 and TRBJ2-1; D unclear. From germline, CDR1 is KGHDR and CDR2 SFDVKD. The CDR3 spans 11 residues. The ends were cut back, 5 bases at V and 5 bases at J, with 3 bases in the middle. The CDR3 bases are TGTGCCACCAGTGGCGACAATGAGCAGTTCTTC. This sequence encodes CATSGDNEQFF.

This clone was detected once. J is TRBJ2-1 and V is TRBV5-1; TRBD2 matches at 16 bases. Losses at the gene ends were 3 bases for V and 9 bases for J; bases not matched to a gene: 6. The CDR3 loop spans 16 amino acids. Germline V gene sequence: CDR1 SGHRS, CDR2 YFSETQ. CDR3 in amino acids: CASSSGTSGRAGEQFF. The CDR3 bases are TGCGCCAGCAGCTCCGGGACTAGCGGGAGGGCCGGTGAGCAGTTCTTC.

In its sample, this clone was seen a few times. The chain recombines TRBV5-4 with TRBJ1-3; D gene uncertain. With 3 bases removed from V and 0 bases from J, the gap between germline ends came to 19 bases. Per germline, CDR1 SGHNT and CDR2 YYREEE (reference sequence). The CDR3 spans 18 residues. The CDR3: CASSSLDFESPSGNTIYF. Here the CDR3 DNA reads TGTGCCAGCAGCTCGCTGGACTTTGAATCGCCCTCTGGAAACACCATATATTTT.

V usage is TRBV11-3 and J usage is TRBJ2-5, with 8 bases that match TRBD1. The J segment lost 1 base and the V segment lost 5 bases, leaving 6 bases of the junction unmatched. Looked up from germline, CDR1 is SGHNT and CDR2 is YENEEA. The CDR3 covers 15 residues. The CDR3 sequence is CASSKPTGAQETQYF. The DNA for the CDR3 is TGTGCCAGCAGCAAACCGACAGGGGCCCAAGAGACCCAGTACTTC.

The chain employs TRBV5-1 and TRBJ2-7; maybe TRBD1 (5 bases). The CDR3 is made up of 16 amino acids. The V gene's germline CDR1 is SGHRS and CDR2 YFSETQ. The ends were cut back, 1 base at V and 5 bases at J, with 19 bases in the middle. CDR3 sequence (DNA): TGCGCCAGCAGCTTGTCACAGCTTCCAGGGTACCACGAGCAGTACTTC. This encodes CASSLSQLPGYHEQYF.

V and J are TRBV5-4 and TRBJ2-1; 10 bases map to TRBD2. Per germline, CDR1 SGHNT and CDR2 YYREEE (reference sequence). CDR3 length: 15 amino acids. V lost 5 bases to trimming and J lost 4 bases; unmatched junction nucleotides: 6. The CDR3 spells CASRLTSGAYNEQFF. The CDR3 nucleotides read TGTGCCAGCAGACTCACTAGCGGGGCTTACAATGAGCAGTTCTTC. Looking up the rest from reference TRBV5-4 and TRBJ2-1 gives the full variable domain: ETGVTQSPTHLIKTRGQQVTLRCSSQSGHNTVSWYQQALGQGPQFIFQYYREEENGRGNFPPRFSGLQFPNYSSELNVNALELDDSALYLCASRLTSGAYNEQFFGPGTRLTVL.

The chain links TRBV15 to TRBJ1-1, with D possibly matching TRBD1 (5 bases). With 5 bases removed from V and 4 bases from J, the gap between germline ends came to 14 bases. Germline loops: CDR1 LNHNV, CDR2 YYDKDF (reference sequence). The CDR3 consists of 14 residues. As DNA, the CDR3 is TGTGCCACCAGCCCAGTCCGGGGGATCACTGAAGCTTTCTTT. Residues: CATSPVRGITEAFF.

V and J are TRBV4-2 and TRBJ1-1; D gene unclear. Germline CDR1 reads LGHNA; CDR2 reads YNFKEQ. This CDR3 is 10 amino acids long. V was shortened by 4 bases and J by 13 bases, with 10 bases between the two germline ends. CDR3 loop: CASSLRPGFF. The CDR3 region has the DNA TGTGCCAGCAGCCTCCGTCCGGGTTTCTTT.

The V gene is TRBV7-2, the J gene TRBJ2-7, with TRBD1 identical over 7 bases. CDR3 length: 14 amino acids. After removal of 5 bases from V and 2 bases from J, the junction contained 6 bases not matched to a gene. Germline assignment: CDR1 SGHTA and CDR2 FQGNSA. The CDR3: CASSLRQGPYEQYF. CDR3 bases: TGTGCCAGCAGCCTTAGACAGGGACCCTACGAGCAGTACTTC.